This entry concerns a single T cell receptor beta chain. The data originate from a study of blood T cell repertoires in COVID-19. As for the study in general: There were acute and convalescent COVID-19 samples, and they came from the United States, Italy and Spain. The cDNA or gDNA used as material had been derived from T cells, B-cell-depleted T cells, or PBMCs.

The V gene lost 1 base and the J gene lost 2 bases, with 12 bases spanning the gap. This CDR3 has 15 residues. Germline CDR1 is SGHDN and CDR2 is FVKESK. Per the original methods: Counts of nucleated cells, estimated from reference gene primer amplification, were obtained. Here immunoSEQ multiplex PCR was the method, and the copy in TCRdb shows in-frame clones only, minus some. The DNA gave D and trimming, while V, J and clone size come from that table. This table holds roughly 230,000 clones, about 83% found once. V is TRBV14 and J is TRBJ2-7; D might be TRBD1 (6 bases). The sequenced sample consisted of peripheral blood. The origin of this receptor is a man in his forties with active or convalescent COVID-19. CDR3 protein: CASSQARGNTYEQYF. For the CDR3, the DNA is TGTGCCAGCAGCCAAGCGAGGGGGAACACCTACGAGCAGTACTTC.